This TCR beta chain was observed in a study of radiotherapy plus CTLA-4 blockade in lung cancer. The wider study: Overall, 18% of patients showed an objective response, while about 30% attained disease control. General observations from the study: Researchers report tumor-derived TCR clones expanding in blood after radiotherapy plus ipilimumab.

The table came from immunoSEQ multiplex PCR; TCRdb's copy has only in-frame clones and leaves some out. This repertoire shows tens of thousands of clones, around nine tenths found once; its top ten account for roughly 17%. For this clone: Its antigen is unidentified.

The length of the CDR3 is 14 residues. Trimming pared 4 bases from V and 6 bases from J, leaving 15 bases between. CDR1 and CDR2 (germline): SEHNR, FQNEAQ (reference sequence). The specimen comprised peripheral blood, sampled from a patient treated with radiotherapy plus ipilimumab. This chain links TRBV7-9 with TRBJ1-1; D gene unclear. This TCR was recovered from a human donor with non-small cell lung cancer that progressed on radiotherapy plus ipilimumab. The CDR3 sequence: CASSSPVLGAEAFF. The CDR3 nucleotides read TGTGCCAGCAGCTCTCCGGTCCTCGGGGCTGAAGCTTTCTTT.